This T cell receptor (beta chain) appears in the sequencing data of a study of cytomegalovirus exposure and HLA in healthy donors (dated by TCRdb to 2017 to 2019). Looking at the study overall: According to an earlier analysis of several hundred of the donors, some 180 million T cells yielded 117 million unique TCR beta sequences and about 300 Gb of sequence data. An early release covering 550 to 650 HLA-typed donors comprised about 300 gigabases of sequencing data and around 80 million unique TCR sequences. Of the 300 to 500 genotyped donors, 70% to 90% were placed in the genetic ancestry cluster associated with self-reported Caucasian donors. The study aimed to test whether signatures of past pathogen exposure could be identified by cataloging public T cell receptors. Using immunosequencing, the study profiled T cell repertoires from 500 to 800 subjects and related those repertoires to cytomegalovirus serostatus. Along with the approximately 650-subject first cohort, a separate validation cohort of over a hundred different subjects was used. To predict cytomegalovirus infection status, the study combined high-throughput TCR immunosequencing, statistical association of individual TCRs with disease status, and machine learning. To study patterns of TCR occurrence, a later analysis re-analyzed previously published TCR beta repertoires from 600 to 750 donors and added high-resolution HLA genotyping. The later analysis used no new phenotypic data to find candidate immune exposures, relying instead on TCR beta sequences and their occurrence across donors. An earlier analysis of around 540 of the donors applied high-throughput TCR beta sequencing to assess whether each TCR beta V gene segment acted as functional or pseudogenic. Donor age, sex, ethnicity and CMV serostatus were collected together with the repertoire data. Genome-wide SNP genotypes for about 65% of the 666 donors were used in a later genetic analysis, which treated that subset as a discovery cohort. Every repertoire in the discovery cohort had been generated on one and the same sequencing platform. HLA typing included class I and class II loci at four-digit resolution. Typing coverage varied by locus: roughly 629-640 donors for A, B, C, DRB1 and DQB1; roughly 510 for DQA1; about 590 for DPA1; roughly 450 for DPB1. Roughly five DR-DQ haplotypes were handled as single units for association and clustering, since linkage in the cohort was strong. Across 300 to 500 genotyped donors of the cohort, an average of about 240,000 unique TCR beta nucleotide sequences per donor were sequenced, and roughly a sixth of those sequences were non-productive.

The CDR3, cysteine through phenylalanine, is 13 amino acids long. Only CDR3 DNA is held: 39 bases, read in frame from base 1. CDR1 and CDR2, per the germline V gene, are SNHLY and FYNNEI. V sheds 4 bases and J sheds 2 bases, leaving 6 bases between their ends. Libraries were prepared through the immunoSEQ multiplex PCR assay. For the multiplex PCR, a mixture combining 60 forward primers for TCR Vbeta segments and 13 reverse primers for TCR Jbeta segments was used. The CDR3 region of rearranged TCR beta genes was amplified from genomic DNA with a multiplex PCR assay. Amplified TCR beta libraries were sequenced as 87-base-pair reads on the Illumina HiSeq System. On the study's bioinformatics: A later analysis counted tens of millions of unique TCR beta chains across the roughly 700 repertoires, and roughly 10 million of these chains were shared by at least two donors. A nearest-neighbor algorithm error-corrected the raw reads and collapsed the reads into unique sequences, merging closely related sequences to remove PCR and sequencing errors. To assign V, D and J gene segments, CDR3 sequences were aligned to IMGT reference sequences. For a sequence to be retained, a match of at least six nucleotides to both a V gene segment and a J gene segment was required. A rearrangement was called productive if the CDR3 had no stop codons and remained in frame with V and J, and every other rearrangement was called non-productive. CDR3 was defined according to IMGT convention as the region running from the second conserved V-encoded cysteine to the conserved J-encoded phenylalanine. Sequences without an unambiguous match to a single V gene segment were excluded from the earlier analysis of 450 to 650 of the donors. An earlier analysis of some 610 of the donors called V segments functional above 56.7% productive rearrangements and segregating when the between-donor standard deviation exceeded 5%. A statistical classification framework was built for diagnosing cytomegalovirus status from the catalog of TCR beta chain sequences. A later analysis assigned V and J genes by comparing TCR nucleotide sequences with IMGT/GENE-DB human TR gene sequences. Using the TCRdist pipeline, a later analysis assigned CDR3 sequences along with most-parsimonious VDJ recombination scenarios. In a later analysis, every TCR beta chain was defined by the combination of its CDR3 amino acid sequence and its V-gene family, and reads without a unique V-gene family were dropped. A later analysis removed 550 to 650 highly shared, low-generation-probability nucleotide sequences to deal with suspected cross-contamination and a sequencing artifact. For each public chain, a later analysis derived a clonal expansion index from normalized ranks of inferred template counts within each repertoire. Generation probabilities in a later analysis came from a VDJ recombination model fitted to out-of-frame rearrangements, and those results were checked against IGoR. Hypergeometric tests were used in a later analysis to score TCR-TCR, TCR-HLA and TCR-CMV co-occurrence, with a repertoire-size bias correction applied to the TCR pairs. False discovery rates were estimated in a later analysis by permuting HLA or CMV assignments 20 times. In a later analysis, co-occurring TCRs were grouped using DBSCAN, with TCRdist sequence similarity added in when clustering inside HLA-allele-positive subsets. For co-occurrence clustering, repertoires with fewer than 30,000 or more than 120,000 public chains were excluded, along with roughly 5 repertoires with anomalous nucleotide sharing. TCRdb's version of the immuneACCESS table is confined to in-frame rearrangements and falls short of the full clone set. An unresolved V gene accounts for under half of the shortfall where checked; the remainder is of unknown origin. The D gene and trimming were derived from the DNA, and the V and J assignments and clone size from that table. The sample table records fewer than 100,000 clones; around 82% of these occur just once. Of the sample, roughly 3.2% is held by the ten largest clones.

The research as a whole found: In both the original and validation cohorts, the classifier was reported to diagnose cytomegalovirus status with high specificity and sensitivity. Roughly uniform sequencing depth across donors was assumed in presence/absence analyses, although this assumption may not hold. Compared with the 666-donor mean, donors in an Asian-associated ancestry cluster had fewer N-insertions in productive TCRs, according to a later genetic analysis. Only TCR beta chains were sequenced in this cohort, and the absence of alpha or paired-chain data limited detectable features. Most TCR sequences were observed very rarely across donors, whereas some public TCRs were present in many individuals. Because some donors lacked HLA typing at each locus, the association tests relied only on the typed subset. When HLA alleles, especially DR and DQ, strongly co-occurred, attributing TCR associations to individual alleles was difficult. Specific HLA alleles were associated with 15,000 to 20,000 TCR beta sequences at a false discovery rate of 0.05 in a later analysis. Fewer than 20 rarely observed V segments, including chromosome 9 orphons, were excluded from the earlier analysis of about 600 of the donors because counts were too low. Correlated functional status among segregating V segments might reflect linkage disequilibrium, but an unknown experimental factor could not be ruled out. In vitro tests confirmed that a few of the cytomegalovirus-associated TCR beta chains recognize cytomegalovirus antigens. Immune exposure information for the cohort was limited to CMV serostatus. A later analysis found that HLA-associated TCR beta chains were more clonally expanded and had lower generation probabilities than equally common non-associated chains. The sequencing pipeline was judged likely to have produced a cluster of highly shared sequence variants as a technical artifact. It was suggested by the authors that the approach could potentially be generalized to other disease states and immunological phenotypes. A later analysis reported that several top co-occurrence clusters appeared linked to parvovirus B19, influenza, CMV and Epstein-Barr virus. A later analysis found that most CMV-associated TCR beta chains appeared HLA-restricted, with HLA associations seemingly driven largely by CMV exposure. A further reported finding was that TCR beta sequences accurately predicted the HLA-A and HLA-B alleles for most subjects in the first cohort. In an earlier analysis of more than 450 of the donors, most TCR beta V segments were observed in productive rearrangements about 87% or about 30% of the time, broadly matching IMGT annotations. Because the 87-base-pair reads could not distinguish some IMGT-functional V segments, including TRBV6-2 and TRBV6-3, those segments were excluded. According to a later analysis, TCR association rates differed among HLA loci, with DRB1 alleles showing the most associated TCRs and HLA-C alleles showing the fewest. The study listed 170 or so TCR beta chains as associated with cytomegalovirus. A later genetic analysis associated a missense DCLRE1C variant with V-gene and J-gene trimming of TCR beta chains, and an independent cohort replicated the association.

As concerns this clone: Its antigen has not been determined. One base away there is no much larger clone; base qualities are not given.

In total, 666 healthy bone marrow donors made up the cohort. At the time of sampling, every cohort member was nominally healthy, though immune exposures that went unrecorded were likely present. The donor tested CMV seronegative, placing the donor among the 300 to 450 seronegative members of the cohort. Every donor gave a peripheral blood sample, and the peripheral blood mononuclear cells from that sample were used for TCR beta sequencing. Genomic DNA extraction from the blood cell samples was performed with the Qiagen DNeasy Blood Extraction Kit. Sequencing used PBMCs. In this chain, TRBV2 is recombined with TRBJ2-4; TRBD1 is possibly the D segment (6 matching bases). This receptor was identified in a man in his forties in good health and CMV-seronegative. The nucleotides are TGTGCCAGCAGTGGGGACACCAAAAACATTCAGTACTTC. Its protein product is CASSGDTKNIQYF. The full variable domain, with segments outside the CDR3 supplied by the reference TRBV2 and TRBJ2-4 proteins, appears as EPEVTQTPSHQVTQMGQEVILRCVPISNHLYFYWYRQILGQKVEFLVSFYNNEISEKSEIFDDQFSVERPDGSNFTLKIRSTKLEDSAMYFCASSGDTKNIQYFGAGTRLSVL.